One and the same sample provided the 5 T cell receptor beta chains below, sequenced in a study of OX40 agonist ivuxolimab in advanced cancers. Repertoires were generated with immunoSEQ multiplex PCR, while TCRdb's copy carries only in-frame clones and drops some. The table lists around 59,000 clones, approximately 86% of them singletons. Sequencing used CD4+ or CD8+ T cells sorted from blood, obtained in a trial of the OX40 agonist ivuxolimab. These receptors were taken from an adult with an advanced solid tumor such as melanoma, head and neck, liver or kidney cancer.

CDR3 loop: CATSRDYVAHYEQYF. Written as DNA, the CDR3 is TGTGCCACCAGCAGAGACTACGTCGCGCACTACGAGCAGTACTTC. The V gene is TRBV15, the J gene TRBJ2-7; D is undetermined. Trimming removed 0 bases at V and 3 bases at J, with 12 bases between. This CDR3 comprises 15 residues. CDR1 and CDR2 from the germline V gene are LNHNV and YYDKDF (reference sequence).

This clone was seen only once. The rearrangement joins TRBV9 to TRBJ2-1, with D possibly called TRBD1 or TRBD2 (5 bases each). The V and J ends lost 0 bases and 9 bases respectively, with 13 bases between them. Germline V gene sequence: CDR1 SGDLS, CDR2 YYNGEE. The CDR3 sequence is 14 residues long. The CDR3: CASSVVGTTAEQFF. The CDR3 nucleotides read TGTGCCAGCAGCGTAGTGGGGACGACAGCTGAGCAGTTCTTC.

This clone was found once. CDR3 sequence reads: CASSRDSMNTEAFF. DNA of the CDR3: TGTGCCAGCAGCCGAGACAGCATGAACACTGAAGCTTTCTTT. The rearrangement joins TRBV6-5 to TRBJ1-1; possible D gene TRBD1, 5 bases. Germline V lookup: CDR1 MNHEY, CDR2 SVGAGI. Between the trimmed V and J ends, which lost 6 bases and 0 bases, there was a span of 11 bases. The CDR3 sequence is 14 residues long.

V usage is TRBV14 and J usage is TRBJ2-1, with 15 bases identical to TRBD2. The CDR3 runs 17 residues. V gave up 0 bases and J gave up 4 bases; unmatched junction bases: 1. Germline values: CDR1 SGHDN, CDR2 FVKESK. The CDR3 is CASSQEGLAGGYNEQFF. The CDR3 region has the DNA TGTGCCAGCAGCCAAGAGGGACTAGCGGGAGGTTACAATGAGCAGTTCTTC.

This clone has only a few counts. The chain uses TRBV29-1 and TRBJ1-1; no firm D call. V was shortened by 6 bases and J by 3 bases, with 14 bases between the two germline ends. Germline CDR1 and CDR2: SQVTM and ANQGSEA. CDR3 length equals 13 residues. The CDR3 DNA follows: TGCAGCGTGGCCGGGAGGATGGACACTGAAGCTTTCTTT. Protein product: CSVAGRMDTEAFF. Full variable domain (rest looked up from reference TRBV29-1 and TRBJ1-1): SAVISQKPSRDICQRGTSLTIQCQVDSQVTMMFWYRQQPGQSLTLIATANQGSEATYESGFVIDKFPISRPNLTFSTLTVSNMSPEDSSIYLCSVAGRMDTEAFFGQGTRLTVV.